Each of the 24 T cell receptor beta chains below was sequenced from the same sample in a study of cytomegalovirus exposure and HLA in healthy donors. This PCR relied on a set of 60 Vbeta primers and 13 Jbeta primers. Here immunoSEQ multiplex PCR was the method, and the copy in TCRdb shows in-frame clones only, minus some. In the table there are over 200,000 clones, approximately 90% of which are singletons. Sequencing input: PBMCs. These receptors originate from a woman between 18 and 29 years old in good health and CMV-seronegative.

The chain combines TRBV18 with TRBJ2-5, with 12 nucleotides matching TRBD2. Germline CDR1 and CDR2: KGHSH and LQKENI. Germline trimming cut 4 bases from V and 5 bases from J; bases unmatched to any gene: 5. This CDR3 contains 15 residues. The CDR3 loop is CASSRTSGTRETQYF. CDR3 bases: TGTGCCAGCTCACGGACTAGCGGGACACGGGAGACCCAGTACTTC.

The V gene is TRBV2, the J gene TRBJ2-4, with D hard to call. The ends were cut back, 7 bases at V and 7 bases at J, with 11 bases in the middle. Germline values: CDR1 SNHLY, CDR2 FYNNEI. CDR3 length: 12 amino acids. For the CDR3, the DNA is TGTGCCAGCACCCTAATCGGGAACATTCAGTACTTC. It codes for CASTLIGNIQYF.

In DNA, the CDR3 is TGTGCCAGCAGTGCTCGCAGGGGCATGAACACTGAAGCTTTCTTT. This sequence encodes CASSARRGMNTEAFF. The chain couples TRBV2 to TRBJ1-1, with a weak D call TRBD1 (6 bases). Germline V gene lookup returns CDR1 SNHLY and CDR2 FYNNEI. Trimming took off 4 bases at V and 0 bases at J, with 12 bases between the two ends. The CDR3 totals 15 residues.

The V gene is TRBV11-1, the J gene TRBJ2-1; 9 nucleotides agree with TRBD2. Germline V gene lookup returns CDR1 SGHAT and CDR2 FQDESV (reference sequence). After removal of 5 bases from V and 5 bases from J, the junction contained 13 bases not matched to a gene. The CDR3 is 17 amino acids. The CDR3 bases are TGTGCCAGCAGCCCCCCCTTTAGCGGGAGAGTGAACAATGAGCAGTTCTTC. The encoded protein is CASSPPFSGRVNNEQFF.

CDR3 nucleotides: TGTGCCAGTAGTGGCAGCGGGGGGGCCGTCGAGCAGTACTTC. Translation: CASSGSGGAVEQYF. The chain uses TRBV19 and TRBJ2-7; 10 bases align to TRBD2. This CDR3 contains 14 residues. Trimming removed 5 bases from V and 6 bases from J; junction bases left unmatched: 7. CDR1 and CDR2 from the germline V gene are LNHDA and SQIVND (reference sequence). The complete variable domain, with remaining parts taken from reference TRBV19 and TRBJ2-7, reads DGGITQSPKYLFRKEGQNVTLSCEQNLNHDAMYWYRQDPGQGLRLIYYSQIVNDFQKGDIAEGYSVSREKKESFPLTVTSAQKNPTAFYLCASSGSGGAVEQYFGPGTRLTVT.

The gene calls are TRBV4-3 and TRBJ2-7; no reliable D call. V lost 2 bases to trimming and J lost 4 bases, with 6 bases between them. Germline V gene sequence: CDR1 LGHNA, CDR2 YSLEER. The CDR3 runs 12 residues. The CDR3 region is CASSQTSYEQYF. The DNA of the CDR3 is TGCGCCAGCAGCCAAACATCTTACGAGCAGTACTTC.

This clone showed up just a few times. The V gene is TRBV9, the J gene TRBJ2-1; 7 bases agree with TRBD2. The ends lost 3 bases at V and 3 bases at J; junction bases unmatched: 6. In germline, CDR1 is SGDLS, CDR2 YYNGEE. This CDR3 has 15 amino acids. CDR3 loop: CASSARLAVYNEQFF. The DNA of the CDR3 is TGTGCCAGCAGCGCAAGGCTAGCGGTCTACAATGAGCAGTTCTTC.

Only one count was recorded for this clone. This chain joins TRBV5-5 and TRBJ2-5, with TRBD1 as a possible D gene (6 bases). Trimming removed 0 bases at V and 5 bases at J, with 8 bases between. Germline V gene lookup returns CDR1 SGHKS and CDR2 YYEKEE (reference sequence). The CDR3 is 13 amino acids. CDR3 sequence reads: CASSLAGDETQYF. For the CDR3, the DNA is TGTGCCAGCAGCTTGGCAGGGGACGAGACCCAGTACTTC.

J is TRBJ2-1 and V is TRBV7-2; D gene ambiguous. CDR1 and CDR2 (germline): SGHTA, FQGNSA. The CDR3 covers 15 residues. Trimming took off 3 bases at V and 7 bases at J, with 16 bases between the two ends. The DNA of the CDR3 is TGTGCCAGCAGCTTCCCGCGGTCGCTTGGGAATGAGCAGTTCTTC. It encodes CASSFPRSLGNEQFF.

V and J are TRBV5-8 and TRBJ2-3, with 7 nucleotides matching TRBD1. CDR3 length: 16 residues. V shed 3 bases, J shed 4 bases, and the junction held 11 bases outside the gene matches. CDR1 SGHTS and CDR2 YDEGEE come from the germline V gene. The CDR3 loop is CASSSRGQYQPDTQYF. The CDR3 DNA reads TGTGCCAGCAGCTCGAGGGGGCAATACCAGCCAGATACGCAGTATTTT.

V usage is TRBV7-2 and J usage is TRBJ1-2; no clear D. The CDR3 has 16 amino acids. Germline V gene data show CDR1 as SGHTA and CDR2 as FQGNSA. Trimming shortened V by 2 bases and J by 1 base, and 14 bases separated the two germline ends. CDR3 in DNA: TGTGCCAGCAGCTTAATCTCGGGTACTGTTAACTATGGCTACACCTTC. Residues: CASSLISGTVNYGYTF.

J is TRBJ2-7 and V is TRBV18, with D possibly being TRBD2 (7 bases). The CDR3 is 14 residues long. V was clipped by 3 bases and J by 3 bases, with 12 bases between them. CDR1 is KGHSH, CDR2 LQKENI, per germline. Written as DNA, the CDR3 is TGTGCCAGCTCACCGGGGGGGGCAATCTACGAGCAGTACTTC. Protein product: CASSPGGAIYEQYF.

This clone came up once. J is TRBJ2-4 and V is TRBV6-6; D uncertain. The V end was cut by 2 bases, the J end by 0 bases, with 8 bases between. Germline CDR1 and CDR2: MNHNY and SVGAGI (reference sequence). The CDR3 sequence is 15 residues long. In DNA, the CDR3 is TGTGCCAGCAGTTACCCCCAGGAAGCCAAAAACATTCAGTACTTC. It codes for CASSYPQEAKNIQYF.

The gene calls are TRBV6-1 and TRBJ2-7, with D perhaps TRBD1 (6 bases). Germline V gene sequence: CDR1 MNHNS, CDR2 SASEGT. V was trimmed by 5 bases and J by 5 bases, leaving 16 bases between them. The length of the CDR3 is 14 residues. In DNA, the CDR3 is TGTGCCAGCAGTACCAGTAACAGGGTAGACGAGCAGTACTTC. This translates into CASSTSNRVDEQYF.

Note on this clone: One junction end disagrees with the germline gene, perhaps due to a read error. The J gene is TRBJ2-1, the V gene TRBV15, with 7 bases aligning to TRBD1. Germline V CDR1 and CDR2: LNHNV, YYDKDF (reference sequence). The CDR3 totals 15 residues. The CDR3 bases are TGTGCCACCACCAGAACGACAGGGCTAAACAATGAGCAGTTCTTC. Protein: CATTRTTGLNNEQFF.

This clone was detected a few times. The chain combines TRBV19 with TRBJ2-7, with a possible D match to TRBD2 (6 bases). This CDR3 is 15 amino acids long. Germline CDR1 reads LNHDA; CDR2 reads SQIVND (reference sequence). V was shortened by 1 base and J by 0 bases, with 10 bases between the two germline ends. The CDR3 here is CASSIGGGSSYEQYF. In nucleotides, the CDR3 is TGTGCCAGTAGTATAGGTGGAGGGAGCTCCTACGAGCAGTACTTC.

The chain couples TRBV18 to TRBJ2-1; the match to TRBD2 covers 8 bases. This CDR3 comprises 17 residues. The germline V gene encodes CDR1 KGHSH and CDR2 LQKENI. The V segment lost 1 base and the J segment 5 bases; nucleotides outside the gene matches: 10. CDR3 sequence reads: CASSPLLSGGPDNEQFF. The CDR3 DNA reads TGTGCCAGCTCACCACTGTTATCGGGAGGGCCTGACAATGAGCAGTTCTTC.

J is TRBJ1-2 and V is TRBV10-3, with a possible D match to TRBD1 (6 bases). Germline V gene sequence: CDR1 ENHRY, CDR2 SYGVKD. The CDR3 is 14 residues long. V was shortened by 6 bases and J by 5 bases, with 16 bases between the two germline ends. The CDR3 is CAISTGQGFYGYTF. CDR3 nucleotide sequence: TGTGCCATCAGCACGGGACAAGGTTTTTATGGCTACACCTTC.

This rearrangement joins TRBV18 to TRBJ2-2, with a weak D call TRBD2 (6 bases). CDR1 is KGHSH, CDR2 LQKENI, per germline. This CDR3 is built from 15 residues. Trimming shortened V by 2 bases and J by 6 bases, and 13 bases separated the two germline ends. The CDR3, as DNA: TGTGCCAGCTCACCAGGCGGGGTAGAGGCCGGGGAGCTGTTTTTT. Its translation is CASSPGGVEAGELFF.

The V call is TRBV29-1, the J call TRBJ2-5, with 10 bases lining up with TRBD1. Per the germline V gene, CDR1 is SQVTM and CDR2 is ANQGSEA. Germline trimming cut 4 bases from V and 5 bases from J; bases unmatched to any gene: 4. The length of the CDR3 is 13 residues. The CDR3 spells CSVGGTGVETQYF. For the CDR3, the DNA is TGCAGCGTTGGGGGGACAGGGGTCGAGACCCAGTACTTC. Variable domain in full (rest from reference TRBV29-1 and TRBJ2-5): SAVISQKPSRDICQRGTSLTIQCQVDSQVTMMFWYRQQPGQSLTLIATANQGSEATYESGFVIDKFPISRPNLTFSTLTVSNMSPEDSSIYLCSVGGTGVETQYFGPGTRLLVL.

This clone has a single count. The rearrangement joins TRBV5-4 to TRBJ2-1; D possibly corresponds to TRBD1 (5 bases). Trimming cost V 4 bases and J 8 bases, with 13 bases left between them. Germline V gene data show CDR1 as SGHNT and CDR2 as YYREEE (reference sequence). CDR3 length equals 13 residues. The CDR3 bases are TGTGCCAGCAGCCGGACAAAGGTGGATGAGCAGTTCTTC. As protein: CASSRTKVDEQFF.

V and J are TRBV7-9 and TRBJ2-7, with D possibly matching TRBD2 (5 bases). CDR1 and CDR2 (germline): SEHNR, FQNEAQ (reference sequence). Trimming pared 1 base from V and 5 bases from J, leaving 9 bases between. The CDR3 consists of 13 residues. The CDR3, as DNA: TGTGCCAGCAGCTTAGGCGGGTGGGACGAGCAGTACTTC. Its translation is CASSLGGWDEQYF.

This CDR3 reads CAWSVPLAGGKVGREQFF. For the CDR3, the DNA is TGTGCCTGGAGTGTACCGCTAGCGGGAGGAAAAGTGGGTCGTGAGCAGTTCTTC. The chain links TRBV30 to TRBJ2-1; 11 bases fit TRBD2. Looked up from germline, CDR1 is GTSNPN and CDR2 is SVGIG (reference sequence). The ends lost 0 bases at V and 9 bases at J; junction bases unmatched: 16. The CDR3 has 18 residues.

V and J are TRBV19 and TRBJ2-7; 9 bases are shared with TRBD1. CDR1 is LNHDA and CDR2 is SQIVND in the germline V gene (reference sequence). V lost 9 bases and J lost 7; bases outside the gene matches: 16. The CDR3 consists of 15 residues. The CDR3 DNA reads TGTGCCAGCGCGGGGAGGGGGACAGGGTATCAAGAGCAGTACTTC. Residues: CASAGRGTGYQEQYF.